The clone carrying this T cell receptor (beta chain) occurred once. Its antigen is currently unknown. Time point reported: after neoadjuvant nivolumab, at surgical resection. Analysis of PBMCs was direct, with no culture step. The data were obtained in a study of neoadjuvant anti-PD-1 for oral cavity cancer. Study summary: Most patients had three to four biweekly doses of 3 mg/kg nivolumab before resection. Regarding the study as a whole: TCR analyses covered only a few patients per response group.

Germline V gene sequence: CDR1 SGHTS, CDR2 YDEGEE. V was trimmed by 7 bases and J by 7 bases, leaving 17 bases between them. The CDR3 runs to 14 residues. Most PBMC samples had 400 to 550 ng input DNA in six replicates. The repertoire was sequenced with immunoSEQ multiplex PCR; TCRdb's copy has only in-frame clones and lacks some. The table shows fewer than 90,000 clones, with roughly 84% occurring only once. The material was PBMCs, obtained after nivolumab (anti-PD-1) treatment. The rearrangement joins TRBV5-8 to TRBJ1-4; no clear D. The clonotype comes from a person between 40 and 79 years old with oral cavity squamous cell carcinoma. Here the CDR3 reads CASRKAGLGEKLFF. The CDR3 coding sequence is TGTGCCAGCCGCAAAGCTGGGCTTGGTGAAAAACTGTTTTTT. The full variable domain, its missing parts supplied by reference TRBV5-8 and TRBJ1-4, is EAGVTQSPTHLIKTRGQQATLRCSPISGHTSVYWYQQALGLGLQFLLWYDEGEERNRGNFPPRFSGRQFPNYSSELNVNALELEDSALYLCASRKAGLGEKLFFGSGTQLSVL.